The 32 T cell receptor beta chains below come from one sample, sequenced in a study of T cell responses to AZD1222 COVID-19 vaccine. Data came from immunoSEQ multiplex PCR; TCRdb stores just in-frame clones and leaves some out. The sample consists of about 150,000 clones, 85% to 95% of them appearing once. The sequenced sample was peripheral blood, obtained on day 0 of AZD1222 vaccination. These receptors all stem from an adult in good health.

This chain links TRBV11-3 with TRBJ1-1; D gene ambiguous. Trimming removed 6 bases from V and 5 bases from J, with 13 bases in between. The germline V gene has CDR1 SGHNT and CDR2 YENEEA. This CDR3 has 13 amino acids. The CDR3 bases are TGTGCCAGCAGGTCGGAGGGTACGACTGAAGCTTTCTTT. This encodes CASRSEGTTEAFF.

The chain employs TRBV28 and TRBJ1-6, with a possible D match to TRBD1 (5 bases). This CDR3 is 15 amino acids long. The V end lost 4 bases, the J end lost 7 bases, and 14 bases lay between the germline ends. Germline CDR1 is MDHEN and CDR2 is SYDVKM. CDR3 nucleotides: TGTGCCAGCAGTTCTCCTTGGGACCCAAATTCACCCCTCCACTTT. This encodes CASSSPWDPNSPLHF.

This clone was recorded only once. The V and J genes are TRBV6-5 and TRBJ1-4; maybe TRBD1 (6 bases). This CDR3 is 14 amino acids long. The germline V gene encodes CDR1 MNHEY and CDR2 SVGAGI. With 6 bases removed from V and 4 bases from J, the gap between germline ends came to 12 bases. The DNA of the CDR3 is TGTGCCAGCAGAGATACAGGGTTTAATGAAAAACTGTTTTTT. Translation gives CASRDTGFNEKLFF.

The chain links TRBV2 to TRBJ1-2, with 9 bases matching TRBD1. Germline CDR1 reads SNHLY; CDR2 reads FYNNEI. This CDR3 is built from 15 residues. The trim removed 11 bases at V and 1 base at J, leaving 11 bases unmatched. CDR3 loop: CAPGARTGDNYGYTF. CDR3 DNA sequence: TGTGCCCCCGGAGCGAGGACAGGGGATAACTATGGCTACACCTTC.

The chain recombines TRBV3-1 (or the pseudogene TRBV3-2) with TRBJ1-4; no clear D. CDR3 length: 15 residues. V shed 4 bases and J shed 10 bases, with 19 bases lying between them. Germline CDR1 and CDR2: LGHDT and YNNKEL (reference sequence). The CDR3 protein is CASSRSEWRKGKLFF. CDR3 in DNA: TGTGCCAGCAGCCGAAGCGAGTGGAGGAAGGGAAAACTGTTTTTT.

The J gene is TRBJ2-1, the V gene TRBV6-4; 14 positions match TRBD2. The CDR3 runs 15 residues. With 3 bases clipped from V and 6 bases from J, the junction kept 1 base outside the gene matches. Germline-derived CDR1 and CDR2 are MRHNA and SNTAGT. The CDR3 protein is CASSEGLAGANEQFF. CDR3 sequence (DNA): TGTGCCAGCAGTGAGGGACTAGCGGGGGCCAATGAGCAGTTCTTC.

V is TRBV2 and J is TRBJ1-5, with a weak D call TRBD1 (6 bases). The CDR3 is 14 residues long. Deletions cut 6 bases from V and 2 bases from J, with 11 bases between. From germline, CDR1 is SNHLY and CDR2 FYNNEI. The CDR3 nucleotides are TGTGCCAGCAGCCCCGGACAGCGCAATCAGCCCCAGCATTTT. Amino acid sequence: CASSPGQRNQPQHF.

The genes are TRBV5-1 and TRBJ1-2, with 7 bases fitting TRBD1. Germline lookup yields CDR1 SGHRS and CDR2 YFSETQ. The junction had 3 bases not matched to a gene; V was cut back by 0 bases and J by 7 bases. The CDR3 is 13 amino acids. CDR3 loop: CASSLEGGFGYTF. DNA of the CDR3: TGCGCCAGCAGCTTGGAAGGGGGCTTTGGCTACACCTTC. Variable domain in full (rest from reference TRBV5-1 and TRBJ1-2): KAGVTQTPRYLIKTRGQQVTLSCSPISGHRSVSWYQQTPGQGLQFLFEYFSETQRNKGNFPGRFSGRQFSNSRSEMNVSTLELGDSALYLCASSLEGGFGYTFGSGTRLTVV.

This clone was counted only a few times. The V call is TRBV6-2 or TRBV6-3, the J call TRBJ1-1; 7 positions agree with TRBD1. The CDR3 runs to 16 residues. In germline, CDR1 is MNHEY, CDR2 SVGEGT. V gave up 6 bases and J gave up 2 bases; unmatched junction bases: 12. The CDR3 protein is CASSPVGDSVNTEAFF. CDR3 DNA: TGTGCCAGCAGCCCGGTCGGGGACAGCGTTAACACTGAAGCTTTCTTT.

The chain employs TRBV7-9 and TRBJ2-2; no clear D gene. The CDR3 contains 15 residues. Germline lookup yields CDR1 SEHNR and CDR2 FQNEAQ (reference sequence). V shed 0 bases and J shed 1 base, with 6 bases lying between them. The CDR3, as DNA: TGTGCCAGCAGCTTAGCGCAGGTGAACACCGGGGAGCTGTTTTTT. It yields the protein CASSLAQVNTGELFF. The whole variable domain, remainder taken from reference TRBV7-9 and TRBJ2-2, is DTGVSQNPRHKITKRGQNVTFRCDPISEHNRLYWYRQTLGQGPEFLTYFQNEAQLEKSRLLSDRFSAERPKGSFSTLEIQRTEQGDSAMYLCASSLAQVNTGELFFGEGSRLTVL.

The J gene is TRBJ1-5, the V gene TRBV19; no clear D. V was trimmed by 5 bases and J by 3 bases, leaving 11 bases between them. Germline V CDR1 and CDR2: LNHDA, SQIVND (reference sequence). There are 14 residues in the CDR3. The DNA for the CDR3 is TGTGCCAGTAGTTTGTCAGGCTACAATCAGCCCCAGCATTTT. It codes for CASSLSGYNQPQHF.

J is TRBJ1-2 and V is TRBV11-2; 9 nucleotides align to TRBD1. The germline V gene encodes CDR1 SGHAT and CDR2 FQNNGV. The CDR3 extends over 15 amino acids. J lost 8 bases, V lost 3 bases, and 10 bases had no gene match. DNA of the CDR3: TGTGCCAGCAGCTTTTCTACAGGGGGCGCGAGGGGCTACACCTTC. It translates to CASSFSTGGARGYTF.

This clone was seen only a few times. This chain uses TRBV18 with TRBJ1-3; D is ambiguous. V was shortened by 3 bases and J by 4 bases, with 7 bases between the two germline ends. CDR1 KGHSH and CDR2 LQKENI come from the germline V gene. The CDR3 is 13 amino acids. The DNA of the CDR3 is TGTGCCAGCTCACCGGGTCCGGGAAACACCATATATTTT. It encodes CASSPGPGNTIYF.

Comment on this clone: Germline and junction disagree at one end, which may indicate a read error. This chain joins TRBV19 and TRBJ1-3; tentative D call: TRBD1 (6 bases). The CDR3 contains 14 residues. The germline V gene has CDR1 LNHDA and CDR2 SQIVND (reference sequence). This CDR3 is CASSMDSSRNTIYF. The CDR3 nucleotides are TGTGCCAGTAGTATGGACAGCTCTCGAAACACCATATATTTT. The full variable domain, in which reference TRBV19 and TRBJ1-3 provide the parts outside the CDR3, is DGGITQSPKYLFRKEGQNVTLSCEQNLNHDAMYWYRQDPGQGLRLIYYSQIVNDFQKGDIAEGYSVSREKKESFPLTVTSAQKNPTAFYLCASSMDSSRNTIYFGEGSWLTVV.

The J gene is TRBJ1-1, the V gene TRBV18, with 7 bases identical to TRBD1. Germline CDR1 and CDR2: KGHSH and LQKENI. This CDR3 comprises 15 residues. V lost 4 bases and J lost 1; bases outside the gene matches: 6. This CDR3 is CASSQQGSENTEAFF. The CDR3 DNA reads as TGTGCCAGCTCACAACAGGGGAGTGAGAACACTGAAGCTTTCTTT.

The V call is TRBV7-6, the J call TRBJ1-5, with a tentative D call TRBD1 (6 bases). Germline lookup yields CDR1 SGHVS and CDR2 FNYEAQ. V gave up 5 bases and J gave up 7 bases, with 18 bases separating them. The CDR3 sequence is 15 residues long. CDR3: CASSEDTGPRQPQHF. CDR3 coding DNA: TGTGCCAGCAGCGAGGACACAGGGCCACGGCAGCCCCAGCATTTT.

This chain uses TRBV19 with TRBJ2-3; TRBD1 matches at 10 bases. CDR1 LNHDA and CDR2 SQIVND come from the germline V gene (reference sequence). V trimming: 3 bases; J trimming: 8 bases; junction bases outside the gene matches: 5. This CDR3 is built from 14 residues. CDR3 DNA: TGTGCCAGTAGTATGGACAGGGGGAGAGGTACGCAGTATTTT. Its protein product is CASSMDRGRGTQYF.

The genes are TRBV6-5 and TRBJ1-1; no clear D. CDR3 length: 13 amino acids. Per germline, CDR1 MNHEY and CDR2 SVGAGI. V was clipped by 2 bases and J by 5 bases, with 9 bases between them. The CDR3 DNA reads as TGTGCCAGCAGTTACGGCAAAGAAACTGAAGCTTTCTTT. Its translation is CASSYGKETEAFF.

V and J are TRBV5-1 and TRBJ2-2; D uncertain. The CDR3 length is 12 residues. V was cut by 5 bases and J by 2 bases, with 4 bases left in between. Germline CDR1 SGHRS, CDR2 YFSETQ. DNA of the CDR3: TGCGCCAGCAGGGTAAACACCGGGGAGCTGTTTTTT. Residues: CASRVNTGELFF.

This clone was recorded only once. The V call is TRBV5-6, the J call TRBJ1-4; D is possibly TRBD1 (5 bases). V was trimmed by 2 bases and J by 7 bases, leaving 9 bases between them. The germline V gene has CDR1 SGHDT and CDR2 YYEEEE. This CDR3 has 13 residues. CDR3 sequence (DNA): TGTGCCAGCAGCTTAGATAGGGGTGAAAAACTGTTTTTT. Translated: CASSLDRGEKLFF.

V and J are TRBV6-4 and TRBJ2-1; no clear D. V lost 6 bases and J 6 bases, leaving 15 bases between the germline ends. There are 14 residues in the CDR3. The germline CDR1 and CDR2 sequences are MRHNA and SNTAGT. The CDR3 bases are TGTGCCAGCAGCCCCGCCCTAGAAGCCAATGAGCAGTTCTTC. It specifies CASSPALEANEQFF.

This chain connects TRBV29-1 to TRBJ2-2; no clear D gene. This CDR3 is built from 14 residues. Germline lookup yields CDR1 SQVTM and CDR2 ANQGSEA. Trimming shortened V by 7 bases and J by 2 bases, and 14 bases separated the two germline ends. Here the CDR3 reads CSAPGPFNTGELFF. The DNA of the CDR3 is TGCAGCGCCCCTGGGCCTTTTAACACCGGGGAGCTGTTTTTT.

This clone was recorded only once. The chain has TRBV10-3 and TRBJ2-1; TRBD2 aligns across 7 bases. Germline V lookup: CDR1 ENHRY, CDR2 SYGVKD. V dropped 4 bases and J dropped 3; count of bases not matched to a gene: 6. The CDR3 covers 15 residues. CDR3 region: CAISGQTGGYNEQFF. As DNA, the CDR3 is TGTGCCATCAGTGGGCAAACGGGGGGCTACAATGAGCAGTTCTTC.

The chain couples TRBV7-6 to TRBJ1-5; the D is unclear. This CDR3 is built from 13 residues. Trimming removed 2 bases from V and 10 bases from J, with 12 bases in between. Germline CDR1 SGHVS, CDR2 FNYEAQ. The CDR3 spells CASSLNVRYPQHF. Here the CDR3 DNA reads TGTGCCAGCAGCTTAAATGTACGGTATCCCCAGCATTTT.

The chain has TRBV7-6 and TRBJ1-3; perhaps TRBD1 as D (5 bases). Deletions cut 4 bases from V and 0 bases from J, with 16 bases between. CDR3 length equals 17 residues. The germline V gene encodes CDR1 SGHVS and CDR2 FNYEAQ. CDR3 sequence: CASSWDVEQASGNTIYF. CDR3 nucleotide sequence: TGTGCCAGCAGCTGGGACGTGGAACAAGCCTCTGGAAACACCATATATTTT.

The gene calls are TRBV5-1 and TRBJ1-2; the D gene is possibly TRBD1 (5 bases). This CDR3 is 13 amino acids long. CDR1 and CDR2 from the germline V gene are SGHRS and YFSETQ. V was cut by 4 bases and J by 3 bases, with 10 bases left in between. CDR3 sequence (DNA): TGCGCCAGCAGCACAGACAGACACTATGGCTACACCTTC. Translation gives CASSTDRHYGYTF.

The DNA of the CDR3 is TGCGCCAGCAGCCAAGACAGGGTTCGCGATGAGCAGTTCTTC. It yields the protein CASSQDRVRDEQFF. This rearrangement joins TRBV4-1 to TRBJ2-1; D may be TRBD1 (5 bases). The CDR3 is 14 residues long. Per the germline V gene, CDR1 is MGHRA and CDR2 is YSYEKL. Trimming pared 0 bases from V and 8 bases from J, leaving 11 bases between.

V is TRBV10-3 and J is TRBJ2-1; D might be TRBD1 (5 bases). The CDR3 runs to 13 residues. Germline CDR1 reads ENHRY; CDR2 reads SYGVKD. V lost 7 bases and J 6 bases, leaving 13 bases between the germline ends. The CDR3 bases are TGTGCCATCACTCCTGGGGCAGGCAATGAGCAGTTCTTC. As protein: CAITPGAGNEQFF.

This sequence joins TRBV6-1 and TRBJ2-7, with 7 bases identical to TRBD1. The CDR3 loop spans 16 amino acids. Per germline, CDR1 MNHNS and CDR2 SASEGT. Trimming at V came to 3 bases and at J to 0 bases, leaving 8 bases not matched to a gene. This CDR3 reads CASSEDRNRASYEQYF. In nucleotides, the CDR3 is TGTGCCAGCAGTGAGGACAGGAACAGAGCCTCCTACGAGCAGTACTTC.

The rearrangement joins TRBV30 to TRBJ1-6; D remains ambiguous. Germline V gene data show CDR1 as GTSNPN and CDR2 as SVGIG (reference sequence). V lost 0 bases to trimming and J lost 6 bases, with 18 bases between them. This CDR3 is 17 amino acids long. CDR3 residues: CAWSVGLTPRGNSPLHF. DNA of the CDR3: TGTGCCTGGAGTGTGGGTTTGACTCCCCGGGGTAATTCACCCCTCCACTTT.

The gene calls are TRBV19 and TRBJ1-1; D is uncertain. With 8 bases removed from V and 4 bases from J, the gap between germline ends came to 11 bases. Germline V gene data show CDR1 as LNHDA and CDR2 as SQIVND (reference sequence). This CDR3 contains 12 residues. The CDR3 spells CASFIGLTEAFF. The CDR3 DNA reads TGTGCCAGTTTTATAGGGCTCACTGAAGCTTTCTTT.

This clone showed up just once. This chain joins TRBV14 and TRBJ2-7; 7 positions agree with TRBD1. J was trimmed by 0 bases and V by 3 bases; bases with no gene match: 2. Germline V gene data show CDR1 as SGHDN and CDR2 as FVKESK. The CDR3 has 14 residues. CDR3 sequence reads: CASSQTGSSYEQYF. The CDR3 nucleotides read TGTGCCAGCAGCCAGACAGGGAGCTCCTACGAGCAGTACTTC.